A selection of T cell receptor beta chains follows, all from one sample in a study of blood T cell repertoires in COVID-19. Clones were read by immunoSEQ multiplex PCR, and TCRdb kept only the in-frame ones, dropping some. The sample shows about 180,000 clones, 70% to 85% of them seen only once. The source material was PBMCs or T cells enriched from blood (not recorded which). The receptors derive from a man between 45 and 60 years old who had recovered from COVID-19. The CDR3 runs from the conserved cysteine through the conserved F or W. D genes are given only for firm matches. Clone size is given for some rows only: seen once, a few or many times, or a class if the clone is expanded.

size: .; J: TRBJ2-7; length: 12; V: TRBV19; D: TRBD2; DNA: TGTGCCAGGCTAGCGGGCGGGTACGAGCAGTACTTC; CDR3: CARLAGGYEQYF
size: .; J: TRBJ2-5; length: 16; V: TRBV7-2; D: .; DNA: TGTGCCAGCAGCTTAATCCAGGCTACGACCCAAGAGACCCAGTACTTC; CDR3: CASSLIQATTQETQYF
size: .; J: TRBJ2-7; length: 15; V: TRBV3-1/TRBV3-2; D: TRBD1; DNA: TGTGCCAGCAGCCAAATGGACAGGGGGCTCTACGAGCAGTACTTC; CDR3: CASSQMDRGLYEQYF
size: .; J: TRBJ1-5; length: 15; V: TRBV18; D: .; DNA: TGTGCCAGCTCACAGGGGGGGAATAGCAATCAGCCCCAGCATTTT; CDR3: CASSQGGNSNQPQHF
size: .; J: TRBJ1-5; length: 13; V: TRBV5-5; D: .; DNA: TGTGCCAGCAGCTTACAGGGTAGTCAGCCCCAGCATTTT; CDR3: CASSLQGSQPQHF
size: .; J: TRBJ2-6; length: 14; V: TRBV18; D: .; DNA: TGTGCCAGCTCACCAGGCACTGGGGCCAACGTCCTGACTTTC; CDR3: CASSPGTGANVLTF
size: .; J: TRBJ1-3; length: 16; V: TRBV5-1; D: TRBD1; DNA: TGCGCCAGCAGCTCCCTAGCAGGGGGTCAGGGGGACACCATATATTTT; CDR3: CASSSLAGGQGDTIYF
size: .; J: TRBJ1-1; length: 16; V: TRBV30; D: .; DNA: TGTGCCTGGAGTGGCGGGGCAGGCAGGACCAACACTGAAGCTTTCTTT; CDR3: CAWSGGAGRTNTEAFF
size: .; J: TRBJ1-6; length: 14; V: TRBV6-5; D: TRBD1; DNA: TGTGCCAGCGGACTAGGACAGGGAGGATCACCCCTCCACTTT; CDR3: CASGLGQGGSPLHF
size: .; J: TRBJ1-5; length: 14; V: TRBV18; D: .; DNA: TGTGCCAGCTCACCACGGCAGGGTAATCAGCCCCAGCATTTT; CDR3: CASSPRQGNQPQHF
size: .; J: TRBJ2-7; length: 13; V: TRBV19; D: TRBD1; DNA: TGTGCCAGTACGGACAGGGGCTCGGGTGAGCAGTACTTC; CDR3: CASTDRGSGEQYF
size: .; J: TRBJ2-6; length: 20; V: TRBV4-1; D: TRBD1; DNA: TGCGCCAGCAGCCAGTTGAGACATCGGGACAGGCCCTCTCGGGCCAACGTCCTGACTTTC; CDR3: CASSQLRHRDRPSRANVLTF
size: .; J: TRBJ1-2; length: 12; V: TRBV28; D: .; DNA: TGTGCCAGCAGTTCGCAGGCGTATGGCTACACCTTC; CDR3: CASSSQAYGYTF
size: .; J: TRBJ1-5; length: 14; V: TRBV9; D: .; DNA: TGTGCCAGCAGCCCATCAGGTAGCAATCAGCCCCAGCATTTT; CDR3: CASSPSGSNQPQHF
size: .; J: TRBJ2-3; length: 15; V: TRBV30; D: .; DNA: TGTGCCTGGAGTGTAGGGGGACATCCCACATATACGCAGTATTTT; CDR3: CAWSVGGHPTYTQYF
size: once; J: TRBJ1-2; length: 17; V: TRBV4-2; D: TRBD1; DNA: TGTGCCAGCAGCCATGGGACAGGGATCGGGAATAGCTATGGCTACACCTTC; CDR3: CASSHGTGIGNSYGYTF
size: .; J: TRBJ1-6; length: 16; V: TRBV27; D: TRBD1; DNA: TGTGCCAGCAGTTCTGGACAGGGGGCCTATAATTCACCCCTCCACTTT; CDR3: CASSSGQGAYNSPLHF
size: .; J: TRBJ1-5; length: 15; V: TRBV6-5; D: .; DNA: TGTGCCAGCACCCTCATGGGGGGGGGCAATCAGCCCCAGCATTTT; CDR3: CASTLMGGGNQPQHF
size: .; J: TRBJ1-6; length: 17; V: TRBV27; D: TRBD1; DNA: TGTGCCAGCAGTTCAACACGACAGGGCTCCTATAATTCACCCCTCCACTTT; CDR3: CASSSTRQGSYNSPLHF
size: .; J: TRBJ2-7; length: 18; V: TRBV2; D: TRBD1; DNA: TGTGCCAGCAAGAAAGGACAGGGGGGCGGCGGTATGGGCTACGAGCAGTACTTC; CDR3: CASKKGQGGGGMGYEQYF
size: .; J: TRBJ1-2; length: 14; V: TRBV13; D: TRBD1; DNA: TGTGCCAGCAGCTTAGCGACAGGGGACTATGGCTACACCTTC; CDR3: CASSLATGDYGYTF
size: .; J: TRBJ1-1; length: 13; V: TRBV28; D: .; DNA: TGTGCCAGCAGCCTGACACTGAACACTGAAGCTTTCTTT; CDR3: CASSLTLNTEAFF
size: once; J: TRBJ2-1; length: 13; V: TRBV18; D: .; DNA: TGTGCCAGCTCACCATTCCAAGCAGGTGAGCAGTTCTTC; CDR3: CASSPFQAGEQFF
size: .; J: TRBJ2-7; length: 15; V: TRBV7-2; D: TRBD1; DNA: TGTGCCAGCAGCAGGGACGGGACAGGGTCCTCTGAGCAGTACTTC; CDR3: CASSRDGTGSSEQYF
size: once; J: TRBJ1-2; length: 13; V: TRBV6-5; D: TRBD1; DNA: TGTGCCAGCAGATTGGGACAGAGCTATGGCTACACCTTC; CDR3: CASRLGQSYGYTF
size: .; J: TRBJ1-4; length: 14; V: TRBV6-5; D: .; DNA: TGTGCCAGCAGTTACCGGGGGGTAGGAGAAAAACTGTTTTTT; CDR3: CASSYRGVGEKLFF
size: .; J: TRBJ1-5; length: 15; V: TRBV5-1; D: TRBD1; DNA: TGCGCCAGCAGCTTGGGACAGGGAGACAATCAGCCCCAGCATTTT; CDR3: CASSLGQGDNQPQHF
size: .; J: TRBJ1-5; length: 15; V: TRBV24-1; D: .; DNA: TGTGCCACCAGTGATTTGCAAGGAGGGCATCAGCCCCAGCATTTT; CDR3: CATSDLQGGHQPQHF
size: .; J: TRBJ2-3; length: 16; V: TRBV5-1; D: TRBD2; DNA: TGCGCCAGCAGCTCAAGCCGGGACTATAGCACAGATACGCAGTATTTT; CDR3: CASSSSRDYSTDTQYF
size: once; J: TRBJ2-7; length: 16; V: TRBV9; D: .; DNA: TGTGCCAGCAGCGTATATAAGGGGTCCCCCTCCTACGAGCAGTACTTC; CDR3: CASSVYKGSPSYEQYF
size: .; J: TRBJ2-5; length: 17; V: TRBV2; D: TRBD2; DNA: TGTGCCAGCAGGGCCGGGACTAGCGGGGGGGATGGAGAGACCCAGTACTTC; CDR3: CASRAGTSGGDGETQYF
size: .; J: TRBJ1-6; length: 15; V: TRBV7-2; D: .; DNA: TGTGCCAGCAGCTTGCAGGGTTTAAGCAATTCACCCCTCCACTTT; CDR3: CASSLQGLSNSPLHF
size: .; J: TRBJ2-3; length: 15; V: TRBV18; D: .; DNA: TGTGCCAGCTCACCACCCGGGGTCCGCACGGGTACGCAGTATTTT; CDR3: CASSPPGVRTGTQYF
size: .; J: TRBJ2-4; length: 15; V: TRBV21-1; D: .; DNA: TGTGCCAGCAGCAACGGACACAGGGCCAAAAACATTCAGTACTTC; CDR3: CASSNGHRAKNIQYF
size: .; J: TRBJ2-7; length: 15; V: TRBV6-1; D: TRBD1; DNA: TGTGCCAGCAGTAAACGACAGGGAGTCTCCTACGAGCAGTACTTC; CDR3: CASSKRQGVSYEQYF
size: .; J: TRBJ1-1; length: 15; V: TRBV5-6; D: .; DNA: TGTGCCAGCAGCTTGTTGCGGGTTGGGAACACTGAAGCTTTCTTT; CDR3: CASSLLRVGNTEAFF
size: .; J: TRBJ2-1; length: 14; V: TRBV7-2; D: .; DNA: TGTGCCAGCAGCTTCACCGGGGGAGACAATGAGCAGTTCTTC; CDR3: CASSFTGGDNEQFF
size: .; J: TRBJ2-2; length: 16; V: TRBV3-1/TRBV3-2; D: .; DNA: TGTGCCAGCAGCCAAGGAGGGCCAGGCGTTGACGGGGAGCTGTTTTTT; CDR3: CASSQGGPGVDGELFF
size: few; J: TRBJ1-1; length: 14; V: TRBV3-1/TRBV3-2; D: .; DNA: TGTGCCAGCAGCCAATTTACGCTAAACACTGAAGCTTTCTTT; CDR3: CASSQFTLNTEAFF
size: .; J: TRBJ2-1; length: 16; V: TRBV4-1; D: TRBD2; DNA: TGCGCCAGCAGCTGGACTAGCGGGGGCTCCTACAATGAGCAGTTCTTC; CDR3: CASSWTSGGSYNEQFF
size: .; J: TRBJ1-2; length: 11; V: TRBV11-2; D: .; DNA: TGTGCCAGCGGCACAAACTATGGCTACACCTTC; CDR3: CASGTNYGYTF
size: once; J: TRBJ2-1; length: 15; V: TRBV5-5; D: .; DNA: TGTGCCAGCAGCTTACCCCGGGACTTGGGCAATGAGCAGTTCTTC; CDR3: CASSLPRDLGNEQFF
size: .; J: TRBJ2-7; length: 16; V: TRBV29-1; D: TRBD1; DNA: TGCAGCGTTGAAGATCCGTATGGACAGGGGAACTACGAGCAGTACTTC; CDR3: CSVEDPYGQGNYEQYF
size: .; J: TRBJ2-3; length: 14; V: TRBV7-3; D: TRBD1; DNA: TGTGCCAGCAGCTTCGGACAGGGGGCAGATACGCAGTATTTT; CDR3: CASSFGQGADTQYF
size: .; J: TRBJ1-1; length: 14; V: TRBV5-1; D: .; DNA: TGCGCCAGCAGTCCTGACCCCAACAGGGTTGAAGCTTTCTTT; CDR3: CASSPDPNRVEAFF